This entry lists 23 T cell receptor beta chains sequenced from one sample in a study of shared clonotypes between healthy human individuals. Naive CD8 cells lacked CD45RO and underwent positive selection for CCR7, leaving out terminally differentiated effector memory CD45RA+ cells. The table came from immunoSEQ multiplex PCR; TCRdb's copy has only in-frame clones and leaves some out. The repertoire holds roughly 2 million clones, less than 95% seen once, with approximately 1.2% in the top ten. The sequenced sample consisted of naive CD8+ T cells sorted from blood. These receptors were obtained from a man between 18 and 35 years old in good health.

Note on this clone: The junction departs from germline at one end; a sequencing error may be responsible. J is TRBJ2-1 and V is TRBV7-8; unclear D gene. The CDR3 runs 13 residues. Germline CDR1 and CDR2: SGHVS and FQNEAQ. As DNA, the CDR3 is TGTGCCAGCAGCTTTCCATCCTCCAATGAGCAGTTCTTC. Protein product: CASSFPSSNEQFF.

The rearrangement uses TRBV6-6 and TRBJ2-7, with 8 bases aligning to TRBD1. The ends lost 2 bases at V and 2 bases at J; junction bases unmatched: 8. This CDR3 region has 16 residues. The germline V gene encodes CDR1 MNHNY and CDR2 SVGAGI (reference sequence). The CDR3 loop reads CASSYEHRDRTYEQYF. CDR3 DNA sequence: TGTGCCAGCAGTTACGAACACCGGGACAGGACCTACGAGCAGTACTTC.

In this sample, this clone turned up once. The chain couples TRBV27 to TRBJ2-7; TRBD2 matches at 11 bases. With V trimmed by 7 bases and J by 2 bases, 4 bases remained unmatched. CDR1 is MNHEY and CDR2 is SMNVEV in the germline V gene (reference sequence). The length of the CDR3 is 14 residues. The CDR3, as DNA: TGTGCCAGCACCTTAGCGGGAGGGCCCTACGAGCAGTACTTC. Translated, it gives CASTLAGGPYEQYF.

The rearrangement links TRBV12-5 to TRBJ2-1, with 11 bases fitting TRBD2. Germline loops: CDR1 LGHNT, CDR2 FRNRAP. V shed 5 bases and J 6 bases; nucleotides not matched to a gene: 3. The CDR3 loop spans 14 amino acids. CDR3 loop: CASGIAGGPNEQFF. The DNA of the CDR3 is TGTGCTAGTGGTATAGCGGGGGGGCCCAATGAGCAGTTCTTC.

The gene calls are TRBV27 and TRBJ1-5; D not resolved. The germline CDR1 and CDR2 sequences are MNHEY and SMNVEV (reference sequence). The CDR3 runs 15 residues. Trimming removed 6 bases from V and 0 bases from J, with 12 bases in between. In nucleotides, the CDR3 is TGTGCCAGCAGCTCATGGACGGATAGCAATCAGCCCCAGCATTTT. It specifies CASSSWTDSNQPQHF.

This chain uses TRBV4-1 with TRBJ2-7; a possible D gene is TRBD2 (7 bases). The CDR3 runs to 15 residues. Germline V gene sequence: CDR1 MGHRA, CDR2 YSYEKL. V was trimmed by 0 bases and J by 3 bases, leaving 12 bases between them. This CDR3 is CASSQEARGGYEQYF. In DNA, the CDR3 is TGCGCCAGCAGCCAAGAGGCGAGGGGGGGCTACGAGCAGTACTTC.

The rearrangement links TRBV28 to TRBJ1-1, with 9 bases fitting TRBD1. The length of the CDR3 is 17 residues. Trimming took 3 bases from V and 0 from J; bases not matched to a gene: 8. Germline V gene sequence: CDR1 MDHEN, CDR2 SYDVKM. CDR3 nucleotides: TGTGCCAGCAGTTTCTTACAGGGGGCCAGGTTGAACACTGAAGCTTTCTTT. Translation: CASSFLQGARLNTEAFF.

The chain combines TRBV6-5 with TRBJ1-2; TRBD1 might be the D (6 bases). Germline V lookup: CDR1 MNHEY, CDR2 SVGAGI. There are 13 residues in the CDR3. V was pared by 4 bases and J by 6 bases, with 12 bases between. CDR3 residues: CASSFAGVNGYTF. CDR3 sequence (DNA): TGTGCCAGCAGTTTCGCAGGGGTAAATGGCTACACCTTC.

V gene TRBV10-1 combines with J gene TRBJ2-3, with 9 positions matching TRBD2. Trimming cost V 6 bases and J 4 bases; bases outside gene matches: 5. Germline V lookup: CDR1 WNHNN, CDR2 SYGVQD (reference sequence). This CDR3 has 14 amino acids. CDR3 sequence (DNA): TGCGCCAGCAGCTTAGCGGGAGTCTCAGATACGCAGTATTTT. Residues: CASSLAGVSDTQYF.

V and J are TRBV2 and TRBJ1-5; D perhaps matches TRBD1 (5 bases). This CDR3 region has 15 residues. Germline V gives CDR1 SNHLY, CDR2 FYNNEI. With 6 bases removed from V and 9 bases from J, the gap between germline ends came to 21 bases. This chain's CDR3 is CASRERIEGARPQHF. The CDR3 DNA reads as TGTGCCAGCAGGGAGAGGATTGAAGGGGCGAGGCCCCAGCATTTT.

J is TRBJ2-1 and V is TRBV2; either TRBD1 or TRBD2 may supply D (5 bases each). CDR1 and CDR2 (germline): SNHLY, FYNNEI. V shed 5 bases and J shed 4 bases, with 12 bases lying between them. The CDR3 is 14 residues long. CDR3 sequence: CASSSGRLYNEQFF. CDR3 bases: TGTGCCAGCAGTTCGGGACGGCTTTACAATGAGCAGTTCTTC. Combining the CDR3 with reference TRBV2 and TRBJ2-1 gives the whole variable domain EPEVTQTPSHQVTQMGQEVILRCVPISNHLYFYWYRQILGQKVEFLVSFYNNEISEKSEIFDDQFSVERPDGSNFTLKIRSTKLEDSAMYFCASSSGRLYNEQFFGPGTRLTVL.

The DNA of the CDR3 is TGTGCCAGCAGCAAAGGTTCTTGCGAGCAGTACTTC. As protein: CASSKGSCEQYF. The chain carries TRBV21-1 and TRBJ2-7; TRBD2 is taken as the D call from the table, unchecked against the DNA. TRBV21-1 is recorded as a pseudogene. CDR3 length equals 12 residues.

The chain joins TRBV28 to TRBJ2-3; TRBD2 might be the D (6 bases). V shed 7 bases and J shed 4 bases, with 18 bases lying between them. Germline assignment: CDR1 MDHEN and CDR2 SYDVKM. This CDR3 is built from 15 residues. As DNA, the CDR3 is TGTGCCAGCACCCCAGCGGGTGGGCAGCCAGATACGCAGTATTTT. This sequence encodes CASTPAGGQPDTQYF.

The chain employs TRBV4-1 and TRBJ2-7; D is tentatively TRBD1 or TRBD2 (5 bases each). CDR1 is MGHRA, CDR2 YSYEKL, per germline. The CDR3 is 14 residues long. V dropped 5 bases and J dropped 0 bases, with 11 bases sitting between them. The CDR3 sequence is CASSNPGTSYEQYF. The DNA for the CDR3 is TGCGCCAGCAGCAACCCCGGGACCTCCTACGAGCAGTACTTC.

The chain joins TRBV6-6 to TRBJ1-2, with 7 bases identical to TRBD1. V was pared by 6 bases and J by 0 bases, with 7 bases of the junction left unmatched. Germline CDR1 reads MNHNY; CDR2 reads SVGAGI (reference sequence). This CDR3 contains 15 residues. The CDR3 DNA is TGTGCCAGCAGGGCCGGGACAGCAACTAACTATGGCTACACCTTC. Its translation is CASRAGTATNYGYTF.

This chain uses TRBV4-3 with TRBJ1-1, with D hard to call. Germline V lookup: CDR1 LGHNA, CDR2 YSLEER. The CDR3 runs to 15 residues. V was clipped by 0 bases and J by 0 bases, with 8 bases between them. The CDR3 sequence is CASSQDRRVNTEAFF. CDR3 nucleotides: TGCGCCAGCAGCCAAGATCGGAGAGTGAACACTGAAGCTTTCTTT.

The chain uses TRBV28 and TRBJ2-7; 7 bases are shared with TRBD1. The V gene end was trimmed by 3 bases and the J gene end by 5 bases; junction bases not matched to a gene: 10. The germline CDR1 and CDR2 sequences are MDHEN and SYDVKM. The CDR3 is 15 residues long. In DNA form, the CDR3 reads TGTGCCAGCAGTTTGGGAAACAGGGGCACAGACGAGCAGTACTTC. Translation gives CASSLGNRGTDEQYF.

The chain combines TRBV5-4 with TRBJ2-1; D gene unclear. Trimming cost V 1 base and J 3 bases, with 5 bases left between them. CDR3 length equals 13 residues. Per the germline V gene, CDR1 is SGHNT and CDR2 is YYREEE (reference sequence). CDR3 sequence reads: CASSLYGYNEQFF. In nucleotides, the CDR3 is TGTGCCAGCAGCTTGTACGGCTACAATGAGCAGTTCTTC.

This sequence joins TRBV5-6 and TRBJ1-1; 8 bases match TRBD1. Germline V gene data show CDR1 as SGHDT and CDR2 as YYEEEE. The CDR3 totals 15 residues. J gave up 5 bases and V 2 bases, and 8 bases lay outside the gene matches. CDR3 nucleotide sequence: TGTGCCAGCAGCTTAGGAGACAGGGGTTGGACTGAAGCTTTCTTT. It yields the protein CASSLGDRGWTEAFF.

V is TRBV5-4 and J is TRBJ1-1; 8 bases agree with TRBD1. The CDR3 runs to 17 residues. Germline lookup yields CDR1 SGHNT and CDR2 YYREEE (reference sequence). With 4 bases clipped from V and 0 bases from J, the junction kept 11 bases outside the gene matches. The CDR3 here is CASSPRTGTGLNTEAFF. In nucleotides, the CDR3 is TGTGCCAGCAGCCCACGCACCGGGACAGGACTGAACACTGAAGCTTTCTTT.

This clone was found a few times. Additional DNA sequences in this sample encode the identical CDR3. The rearrangement uses TRBV9 and TRBJ2-2; unclear D gene. V lost 4 bases and J lost 4, with 5 bases in between. Germline CDR1 SGDLS, CDR2 YYNGEE. The CDR3 totals 12 residues. The CDR3 DNA is TGTGCCAGCAGCCCTTTCACCGGGGAGCTGTTTTTT. This codes for CASSPFTGELFF.

The chain is built from TRBV5-6 and TRBJ2-7, with 7 bases aligning to TRBD1. Germline V gene data show CDR1 as SGHDT and CDR2 as YYEEEE. The CDR3 sequence is 14 residues long. J was trimmed by 5 bases and V by 0 bases; bases with no gene match: 5. CDR3 in DNA: TGTGCCAGCAGCTTGGCGACAGGGCGAGACGAGCAGTACTTC. This sequence encodes CASSLATGRDEQYF.

The chain is built from TRBV15 and TRBJ2-1, with TRBD2 matching over 8 bases. Germline trimming cut 0 bases from V and 9 bases from J; bases unmatched to any gene: 7. Germline V gene lookup returns CDR1 LNHNV and CDR2 YYDKDF (reference sequence). The CDR3 consists of 15 residues. DNA for the CDR3: TGTGCCACCAGCAGAGAACTAGCGGAGCGGGGTGAGCAGTTCTTC. Its protein product is CATSRELAERGEQFF.